A selection of T cell receptor beta chains follows, all from one sample in a study of blood T cells in healthy people across ages. TCRdb re-called the 5' RACE reads with MiXCR, one entry per CDR3 protein. The sample comprises more than 900,000 distinct CDR3 sequences, about 25% of which are singletons, and approximately 0.75% rests with the top ten. The same data also contributed to another study, on T cells of mothers and their children.

Material: blood. These receptors were obtained from a girl aged 2 to 9 in good health. The CDR3 runs from the conserved cysteine through the conserved F or W. The order of the fields is J gene, V gene, D gene, clone size, CDR3 protein, CDR3 DNA. The D gene is left open where the match is weak. Only some rows state a clone size, as once, few, many or a class for expanded clones.

TRBJ2-7	TRBV5-1	.	.	CASSFSNTFYEQYF	TGCGCCAGCAGCTTTAGCAATACCTTCTACGAGCAGTACTTC
TRBJ2-5	TRBV7-9	.	many	CASSLQGAETQYF	TGTGCCAGCAGCTTACAGGGCGCAGAGACCCAGTACTTC
TRBJ2-1	TRBV19	.	few	CASMPGQRVGEQFF	TGTGCCAGTATGCCGGGGCAGAGAGTGGGTGAGCAGTTCTTC
TRBJ1-1	TRBV3-1	.	few	CASSQSYASINTEAFF	TGTGCCAGCAGCCAATCATATGCGTCAATCAACACTGAAGCTTTCTTT
TRBJ2-1	TRBV7-2	TRBD1	.	CASSETGTGAQFF	TGTGCCAGCAGCGAAACAGGGACAGGGGCCCAGTTCTTC
TRBJ1-1	TRBV28	.	.	CASLPPGGEAFF	TGTGCCAGCCTCCCCCCCGGTGGTGAAGCTTTCTTT
TRBJ2-7	TRBV6-1	.	few	CASSEYGYEQYF	TGTGCCAGCAGTGAATATGGCTACGAGCAGTACTTC
TRBJ2-1	TRBV7-9	.	.	CASSLAYTHEQFF	TGTGCCAGCAGCTTAGCCTACACCCATGAGCAGTTCTTC
TRBJ1-2	TRBV6-2/TRBV6-3	.	.	CASSEQRGYTF	TGTGCCAGCAGCGAACAAAGGGGCTACACCTTC
TRBJ2-3	TRBV9	.	few	CASSLGGSSRDTQYF	TGTGCCAGCAGCCTAGGAGGGAGTAGCAGGGATACGCAGTATTTT
TRBJ2-3	TRBV28	.	.	CASSPLTEVGDTQYF	TGTGCCAGCAGCCCCCTAACGGAGGTGGGAGATACGCAGTATTTT
TRBJ1-1	TRBV7-2	.	.	CAGSLVSDRRAFF	TGTGCCGGCAGCTTAGTTTCAGACCGTCGGGCTTTCTTT
TRBJ2-7	TRBV12-3/TRBV12-4	.	.	CASSPGGGGVEQYF	TGTGCCAGCAGTCCCGGCGGGGGCGGGGTCGAGCAGTACTTC
TRBJ2-1	TRBV4-1	.	.	CASSQASAEFDDLNEQFF	TGCGCCAGCAGCCAAGCGTCGGCCGAATTCGACGATTTAAATGAGCAGTTCTTC
TRBJ2-7	TRBV6-5	TRBD1	many	CASSIRQGRYEQYF	TGTGCCAGCAGTATTCGACAGGGCCGTTACGAGCAGTACTTC
TRBJ2-7	TRBV6-5	TRBD2	.	CASSQRGLTYEQYF	TGTGCCAGCAGTCAGCGGGGTCTAACCTACGAGCAGTACTTC